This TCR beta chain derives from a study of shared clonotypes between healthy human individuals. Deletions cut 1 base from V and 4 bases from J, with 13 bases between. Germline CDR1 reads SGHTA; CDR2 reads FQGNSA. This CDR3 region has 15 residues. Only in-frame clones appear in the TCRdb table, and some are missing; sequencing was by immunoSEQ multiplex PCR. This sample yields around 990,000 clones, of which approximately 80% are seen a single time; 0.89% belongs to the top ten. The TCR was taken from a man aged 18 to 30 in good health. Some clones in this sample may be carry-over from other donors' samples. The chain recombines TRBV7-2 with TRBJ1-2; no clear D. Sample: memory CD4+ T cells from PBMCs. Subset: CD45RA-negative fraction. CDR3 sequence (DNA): TGTGCCAGCAGCTTAGTGGGGATGCAGACCTATGGCTACACCTTC. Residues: CASSLVGMQTYGYTF.